This section outlines one TCR beta chain sequence together with its context. The antigen is unknown. PCR was performed using 60 Vbeta and 13 Jbeta primers. TCRdb's copy holds only in-frame clones and misses some; the assay was immunoSEQ multiplex PCR. This sample contains 130,000 or so clones. The CDR3 spans 14 residues. Per the germline V gene, CDR1 is SGHVS and CDR2 is FQNEAQ. The junction had 6 bases not matched to a gene; V was cut back by 5 bases and J by 5 bases. The sample is drawn from a study of cytomegalovirus exposure and HLA in healthy donors. Study-wide results and limits: Association of 15,000 to 20,000 TCR beta sequences with HLA alleles was found at 0.05 false discovery rate in a later analysis.

Sequencing was performed on PBMCs. The source is a woman in her sixties or seventies in good health and CMV-seronegative. V is TRBV7-8 and J is TRBJ2-5, with 9 bases matching TRBD1. The CDR3 is CASSIGQGPETQYF. Written as DNA, the CDR3 is TGTGCCAGCAGCATAGGACAGGGGCCCGAGACCCAGTACTTC.